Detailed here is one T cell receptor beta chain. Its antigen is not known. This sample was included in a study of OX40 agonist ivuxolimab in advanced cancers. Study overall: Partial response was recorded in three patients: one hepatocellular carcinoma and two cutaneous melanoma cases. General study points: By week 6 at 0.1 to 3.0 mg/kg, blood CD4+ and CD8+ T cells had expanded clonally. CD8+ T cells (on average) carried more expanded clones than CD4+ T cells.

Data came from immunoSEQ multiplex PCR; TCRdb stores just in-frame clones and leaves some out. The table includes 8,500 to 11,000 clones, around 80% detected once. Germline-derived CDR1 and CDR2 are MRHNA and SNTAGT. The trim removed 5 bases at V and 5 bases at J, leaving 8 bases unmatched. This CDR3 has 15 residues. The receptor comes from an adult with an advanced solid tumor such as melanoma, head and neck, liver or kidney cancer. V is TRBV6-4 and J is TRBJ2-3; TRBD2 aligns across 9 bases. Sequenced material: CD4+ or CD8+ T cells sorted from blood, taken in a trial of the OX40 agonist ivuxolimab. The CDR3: CASSSLAGSLDTQYF. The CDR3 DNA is TGTGCCAGCAGTAGCCTAGCGGGGTCCTTAGATACGCAGTATTTT.